These 20 T cell receptor beta chains came from one sample sequenced in a study of blood T cells in healthy people across ages. Next came a second PCR, run for about 6 to 12 cycles, which used a sample-barcoded 5' primer along with a J-beta primer mix. TCRdb analysed the 5' RACE reads with MiXCR anew, one entry per CDR3 protein. The table records just under 750,000 distinct CDR3 sequences, about 20% of them present only once. The sequencing sample was made of blood. These receptors came from a man between 65 and 85 years old in good health.

The chain is built from TRBV14 and TRBJ2-1; 11 positions agree with TRBD2. Looked up from germline, CDR1 is SGHDN and CDR2 is FVKESK. V lost 2 bases to trimming and J lost 6 bases; unmatched junction nucleotides: 3. This CDR3 contains 15 residues. CDR3 in amino acids: CASSQQLAGANEQFF. CDR3 bases: TGTGCCAGCAGCCAACAACTAGCGGGGGCCAATGAGCAGTTCTTC.

As concerns this clonotype: At one boundary the junction diverges from the germline segment, which might be a read error. The chain uses TRBV7-6 and TRBJ1-2; D gene ambiguous. The CDR3 length is 15 residues. CDR1 and CDR2 (germline): SGHVS, FNYEAQ. The CDR3 region has the DNA TGCGCCAGCAGCTTAGGAACTCGGATAAACTATGGCTACACCTTC. Encoded protein: CASSLGTRINYGYTF.

The chain has TRBV20-1 and TRBJ1-5; possible D gene TRBD1, 5 bases. Trimming stripped 6 bases from V and 4 bases from J, with 16 bases between. The length of the CDR3 is 14 residues. Germline V gene lookup returns CDR1 DFQATT and CDR2 SNEGSKA (reference sequence). The CDR3 region has the DNA TGCAGTGCCCCAGTGGGGGGGACGAATCAGCCCCAGCATTTT. This translates into CSAPVGGTNQPQHF.

This clonotype has only a few counts. This chain uses TRBV27 with TRBJ2-3, with TRBD2 matching over 11 bases. This CDR3 contains 16 residues. CDR1 is MNHEY, CDR2 SMNVEV, per germline (reference sequence). Trimming removed 6 bases from V and 0 bases from J; junction bases left unmatched: 5. CDR3 sequence (DNA): TGTGCCAGCAGATCCTGGACTAGCGGGAGCACAGATACGCAGTATTTT. It is translated as CASRSWTSGSTDTQYF.

This clonotype was counted at least ten times. The rearrangement links TRBV29-1 to TRBJ2-7; D is uncertain. Per germline, CDR1 SQVTM and CDR2 ANQGSEA. CDR3 size: 14 residues. Trimming pared 0 bases from V and 0 bases from J, leaving 9 bases between. CDR3 in DNA: TGCAGCGTTGAAGAGCGGTCAGGCTCCTACGAGCAGTACTTC. Amino acid sequence: CSVEERSGSYEQYF.

This sequence joins TRBV7-6 and TRBJ2-7; D gene unclear. The CDR3 sequence is 13 residues long. Per the germline V gene, CDR1 is SGHVS and CDR2 is FNYEAQ. Trimming took 1 base from V and 0 from J, leaving 4 bases between them. The CDR3 DNA sequence: TGTGCCAGCAGCTTAGAGAGCTCCTACGAGCAGTACGTC. Amino acid sequence: CASSLESSYEQYV.

This clonotype was counted a few times. J is TRBJ1-3 and V is TRBV6-2 or TRBV6-3, with no clear D. The germline gives CDR1 MNHEY, CDR2 SVGEGT. The CDR3 covers 14 residues. Between the trimmed V and J ends, which lost 4 bases and 4 bases, there was a span of 11 bases. In DNA form, the CDR3 reads TGTGCCAGCAGTTCACCAGGAAGAGGAAACACCATATATTTT. It codes for CASSSPGRGNTIYF.

The table lists this clonotype with a few counts. This chain uses TRBV28 with TRBJ1-4; tentative D call: TRBD1 (5 bases). The CDR3 sequence is 13 residues long. With 7 bases removed from V and 8 bases from J, the gap between germline ends came to 14 bases. The germline V gene has CDR1 MDHEN and CDR2 SYDVKM. For the CDR3, the DNA is TGTGCCAGCATCCGGGGCTTTGGGGAAAAACTGTTTTTT. Encoded protein: CASIRGFGEKLFF.

This clonotype was observed a few times. The V and J genes are TRBV7-2 and TRBJ1-2; 7 bases map to TRBD1. There are 15 residues in the CDR3. Germline-derived CDR1 and CDR2 are SGHTA and FQGNSA. The ends lost 1 base at V and 4 bases at J; junction bases unmatched: 6. CDR3 residues: CASSLGVQGIYGYTF. In DNA, the CDR3 is TGTGCCAGCAGCTTAGGGGTACAGGGGATCTATGGCTACACCTTC.

The gene calls are TRBV2 and TRBJ2-2; 7 bases map to TRBD2. The germline CDR1 and CDR2 sequences are SNHLY and FYNNEI. The CDR3 covers 15 residues. With 3 bases clipped from V and 5 bases from J, the junction kept 6 bases outside the gene matches. The CDR3 loop is CASSEREYQTGELFF. DNA of the CDR3: TGTGCCAGCAGTGAGCGGGAGTACCAAACCGGGGAGCTGTTTTTT.

This clonotype has ten or more counts. The chain uses TRBV12-3 or TRBV12-4 and TRBJ2-5; D unclear. The CDR3 totals 13 residues. The germline V and J ends were trimmed by 6 bases and 7 bases, with 15 bases remaining between them. CDR3 bases: TGTGCCAGCAGCCCCGGTCAACCAGGGACCCAGTACTTC. This sequence encodes CASSPGQPGTQYF.

As for this clonotype: Germline and junction disagree at one end, which may indicate a read error. J is TRBJ2-3 and V is TRBV12-3 or TRBV12-4, with D perhaps matching TRBD2 (5 bases). This CDR3 comprises 14 residues. The CDR3 DNA sequence: TGTGCCAGCAAATTAGGCGAGGGAACAGATGCGCAATATTTT. This sequence encodes CASKLGEGTDAQYF.

CDR3 DNA sequence: TGTGCCAGCAGCGCCCGGCAGCTAGCGGGTCGCGCAGATACGCAGTATTTT. This codes for CASSARQLAGRADTQYF. The rearrangement links TRBV7-2 to TRBJ2-3, with 8 bases matching TRBD2. The V and J ends lost 5 bases and 4 bases, in that order; junction bases with no gene match: 14. Germline V gene lookup returns CDR1 SGHTA and CDR2 FQGNSA. This CDR3 is built from 17 residues.

V and J are TRBV20-1 and TRBJ2-5; either TRBD1 or TRBD2 may fit D (5 bases each). Germline loops: CDR1 DFQATT, CDR2 SNEGSKA (reference sequence). V dropped 2 bases and J dropped 4 bases, with 17 bases sitting between them. The CDR3 runs to 15 residues. The CDR3 bases are TGCAGTGCTAGAATCGATATGAGGGGTTCAGAGACCCAGTACTTC. Protein product: CSARIDMRGSETQYF.

V usage is TRBV4-3 and J usage is TRBJ2-3; 10 nucleotides line up with TRBD2. The CDR3 runs to 17 residues. The V and J ends lost 1 base and 4 bases, in that order; junction bases with no gene match: 8. Per germline, CDR1 LGHNA and CDR2 YSLEER. The CDR3 DNA is TGCGCCAGCAGCCAAGGAGTCCTAGCGGGAGTTGCAGATACGCAGTATTTT. It yields the protein CASSQGVLAGVADTQYF.

The genes are TRBV20-1 and TRBJ2-1, with 7 nucleotides matching TRBD2. This CDR3 has 13 residues. The V gene end was trimmed by 4 bases and the J gene end by 6 bases; junction bases not matched to a gene: 6. CDR1 is DFQATT and CDR2 is SNEGSKA in the germline V gene (reference sequence). CDR3 nucleotide sequence: TGCAGTGCTATAACTAGCGCCGGCAATGAGCAGTTCTTC. Translating gives CSAITSAGNEQFF.

This clonotype was recorded many times. V and J are TRBV7-2 and TRBJ2-3; TRBD1 is a possible D gene (5 bases). V was cut by 3 bases and J by 4 bases, with 11 bases left in between. Germline CDR1 SGHTA, CDR2 FQGNSA. This CDR3 contains 14 residues. DNA of the CDR3: TGTGCCAGCAGCTTGGGGCCGGCTGCAGATACGCAGTATTTT. It encodes CASSLGPAADTQYF. Drawing the rest from reference TRBV7-2 and TRBJ2-3, the complete variable domain is GAGVSQSPSNKVTEKGKDVELRCDPISGHTALYWYRQSLGQGLEFLIYFQGNSAPDKSGLPSDRFSAERTGGSVSTLTIQRTQQEDSAVYLCASSLGPAADTQYFGPGTRLTVL.

V and J are TRBV4-2 and TRBJ1-2; tentative D call: TRBD1 (5 bases). CDR1 LGHNA and CDR2 YNFKEQ come from the germline V gene. The CDR3 totals 16 residues. The V gene lost 4 bases and the J gene lost 0 bases, with 15 bases spanning the gap. The CDR3 nucleotides read TGTGCCAGCAGCCCCAAACCAGGGCCAGCTAACTATGGCTACACCTTC. It specifies CASSPKPGPANYGYTF.

The gene calls are TRBV25-1 and TRBJ2-7; D not resolved. Per the germline V gene, CDR1 is MGHDK and CDR2 is SYGVNS. The CDR3 runs to 13 residues. The V end was cut by 5 bases, the J end by 2 bases, with 10 bases between. For the CDR3, the DNA is TGTGCCAGCAGTCCCTATGGCGCCTACGAGCAGTACTTC. This sequence encodes CASSPYGAYEQYF.

This clonotype came up a few times. The chain links TRBV10-3 to TRBJ2-3; unclear D gene. The CDR3 has 13 residues. Between the trimmed V and J ends, which lost 5 bases and 1 base, there was a span of 7 bases. The germline V gene encodes CDR1 ENHRY and CDR2 SYGVKD. The CDR3: CAISQDGTDTQYF. CDR3 coding DNA: TGTGCCATCAGTCAGGACGGCACAGATACGCAGTATTTT.